This is a list of T cell receptor beta chains from one sample in a study of T cells after yellow fever vaccination. TCRdb re-derived calls from the 5' RACE reads in MiXCR, one entry per CDR3 protein. This sample has some 240,000 distinct CDR3 sequences, with more than 3.5% found just once. Sequenced material: PBMCs, taken 15 days after the yellow fever booster vaccination. The receptors were sampled from a man aged 18-30 years who received the YFV17D yellow fever vaccine. CDR3s include the opening cysteine and the closing phenylalanine or tryptophan. The order of the fields is clone size, J gene, V gene, D gene, CDR3 protein, CDR3 DNA. The D gene is left open where the match is weak. The size field reads once, few, many, or a class for an expanded clone.

size: many; J: TRBJ2-1; V: TRBV15; D: TRBD2; CDR3: CATSRDGGNEQFF; DNA: TGTGCCACCAGCAGAGACGGGGGGAATGAGCAGTTCTTC
size: many; J: TRBJ1-5; V: TRBV29-1; D: NA; CDR3: CSVEEVGQPQHF; DNA: TGCAGCGTTGAAGAAGTTGGTCAGCCCCAGCATTTT
size: many; J: TRBJ1-6; V: TRBV6-6; D: NA; CDR3: CASSPSGVYNSPLHF; DNA: TGTGCCAGCAGCCCGAGTGGGGTCTATAATTCACCCCTCCACTTT
size: many; J: TRBJ1-1; V: TRBV29-1; D: NA; CDR3: CSVLVFTEAFF; DNA: TGCAGCGTTCTAGTGTTCACTGAAGCTTTCTTT
size: many; J: TRBJ1-1; V: TRBV5-1; D: NA; CDR3: CASSSSGRDTEAFF; DNA: TGCGCCAGCAGCTCCTCGGGGAGGGACACTGAAGCTTTCTTT
size: many; J: TRBJ2-4; V: TRBV7-2; D: TRBD2; CDR3: CASSLTSGGSKNIQYF; DNA: TGTGCCAGCAGCCTGACTAGCGGGGGCTCCAAAAACATTCAGTACTTC
size: many; J: TRBJ2-4; V: TRBV5-1; D: TRBD2; CDR3: CASSTTGEGLNIQYF; DNA: TGCGCCAGCAGCACTACGGGGGAGGGGCTGAACATTCAGTACTTC
size: few; J: TRBJ1-2; V: TRBV19; D: NA; CDR3: CASSRRSPRAALNYGYTF; DNA: TGTGCCAGTAGTCGCAGATCTCCAAGGGCGGCGCTCAACTATGGCTACACCTTC
size: many; J: TRBJ2-7; V: TRBV11-2; D: NA; CDR3: CASSPLGDTLLGEQYF; DNA: TGTGCCAGCAGCCCGCTAGGGGACACCCTCTTGGGGGAGCAGTACTTC
size: many; J: TRBJ2-1; V: TRBV28; D: TRBD2; CDR3: CASSVTSGGTYNEQFF; DNA: TGTGCCAGCAGCGTAACTAGCGGTGGGACCTACAATGAGCAGTTCTTC